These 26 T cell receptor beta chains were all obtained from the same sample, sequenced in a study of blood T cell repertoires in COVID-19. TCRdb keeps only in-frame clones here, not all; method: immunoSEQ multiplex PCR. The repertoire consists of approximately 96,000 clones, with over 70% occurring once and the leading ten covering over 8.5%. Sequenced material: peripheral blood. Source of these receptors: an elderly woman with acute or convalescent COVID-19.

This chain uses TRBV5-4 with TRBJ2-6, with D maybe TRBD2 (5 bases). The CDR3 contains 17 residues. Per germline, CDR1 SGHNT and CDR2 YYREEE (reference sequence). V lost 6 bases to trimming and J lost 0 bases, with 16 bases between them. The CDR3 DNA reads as TGTGCCAGCACCTTAGGAGGTGGGAGCTCTGGGGCCAACGTCCTGACTTTC. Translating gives CASTLGGGSSGANVLTF.

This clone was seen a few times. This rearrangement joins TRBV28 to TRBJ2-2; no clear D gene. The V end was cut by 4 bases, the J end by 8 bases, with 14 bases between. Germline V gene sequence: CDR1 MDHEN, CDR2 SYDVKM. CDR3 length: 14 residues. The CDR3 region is CASSSDPGGGELFF. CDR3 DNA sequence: TGTGCCAGCAGTTCCGACCCGGGTGGTGGGGAGCTGTTTTTT.

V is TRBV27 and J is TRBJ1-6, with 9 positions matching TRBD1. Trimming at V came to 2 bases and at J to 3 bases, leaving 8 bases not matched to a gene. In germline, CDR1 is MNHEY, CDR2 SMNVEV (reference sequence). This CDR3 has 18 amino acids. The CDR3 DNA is TGTGCCAGCAGTTTAAGGGAGACAGGGGGTCGCTATAATTCACCCCTCCACTTT. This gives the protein CASSLRETGGRYNSPLHF.

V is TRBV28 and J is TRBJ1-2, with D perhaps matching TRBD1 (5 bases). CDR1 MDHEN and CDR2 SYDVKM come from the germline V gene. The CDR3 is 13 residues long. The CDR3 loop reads CVTRAGTRYGYTF. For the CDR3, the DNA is TGTGTTACCCGGGCGGGGACGCGGTATGGCTACACCTTC.

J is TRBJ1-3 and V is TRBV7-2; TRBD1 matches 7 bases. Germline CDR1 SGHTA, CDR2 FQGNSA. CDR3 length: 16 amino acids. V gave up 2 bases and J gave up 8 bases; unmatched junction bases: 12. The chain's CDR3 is CASSLNLYQGGDTIYF. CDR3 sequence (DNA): TGTGCCAGCAGCTTAAATCTGTATCAAGGGGGCGACACCATATATTTT.

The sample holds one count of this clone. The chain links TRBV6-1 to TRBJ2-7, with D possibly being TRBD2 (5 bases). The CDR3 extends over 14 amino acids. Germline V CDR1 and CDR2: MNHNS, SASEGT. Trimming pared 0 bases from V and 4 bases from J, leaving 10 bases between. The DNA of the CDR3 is TGTGCCAGCAGTGAAGCCGGTCGGACTTACGAGCAGTACGTC. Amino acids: CASSEAGRTYEQYV.

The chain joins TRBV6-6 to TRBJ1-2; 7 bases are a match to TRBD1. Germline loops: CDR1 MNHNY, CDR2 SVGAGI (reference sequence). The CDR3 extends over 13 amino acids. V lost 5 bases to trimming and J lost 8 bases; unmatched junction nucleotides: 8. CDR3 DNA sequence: TGTGCCAGCAGTCACAGACAGGGTCTAGGCTACACCTTC. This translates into CASSHRQGLGYTF.

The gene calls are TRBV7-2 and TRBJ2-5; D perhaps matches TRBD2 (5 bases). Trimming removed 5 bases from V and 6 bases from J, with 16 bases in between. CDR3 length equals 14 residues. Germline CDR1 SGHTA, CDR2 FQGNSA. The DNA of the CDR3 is TGTGCCAGCAGCCCTGGCCGGGAATCTAAGACCCAGTACTTC. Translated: CASSPGRESKTQYF.

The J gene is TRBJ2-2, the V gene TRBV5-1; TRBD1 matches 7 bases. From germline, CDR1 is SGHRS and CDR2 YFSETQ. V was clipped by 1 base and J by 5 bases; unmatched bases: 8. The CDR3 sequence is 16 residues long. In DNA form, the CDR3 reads TGCGCCAGCAGCTTGACAGGGGATCGGTTGACCGGGGAGCTGTTTTTT. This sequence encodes CASSLTGDRLTGELFF.

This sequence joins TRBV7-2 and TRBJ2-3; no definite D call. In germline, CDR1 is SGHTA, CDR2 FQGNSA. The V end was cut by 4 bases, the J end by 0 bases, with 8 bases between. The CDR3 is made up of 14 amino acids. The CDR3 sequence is CASSSRMSTDTQYF. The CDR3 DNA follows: TGTGCCAGCAGCTCGAGGATGAGCACAGATACGCAGTATTTT.

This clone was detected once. The CDR3 coding sequence is TGTGCCAGCAGCTTAAAGGGTCGGGACAGGGACTTGGCTTTCTTT. This translates into CASSLKGRDRDLAFF. The rearrangement links TRBV7-9 to TRBJ1-1; 9 nucleotides line up with TRBD1. V was pared by 2 bases and J by 11 bases, with 12 bases of the junction left unmatched. CDR3 size: 15 residues. Germline V lookup: CDR1 SEHNR, CDR2 FQNEAQ (reference sequence).

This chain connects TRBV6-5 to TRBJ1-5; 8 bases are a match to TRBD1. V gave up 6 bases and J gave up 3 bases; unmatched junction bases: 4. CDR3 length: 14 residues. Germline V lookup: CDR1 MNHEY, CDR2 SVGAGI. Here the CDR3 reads CASRTGAYNQPQHF. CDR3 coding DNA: TGTGCCAGCAGGACAGGGGCCTACAATCAGCCCCAGCATTTT.

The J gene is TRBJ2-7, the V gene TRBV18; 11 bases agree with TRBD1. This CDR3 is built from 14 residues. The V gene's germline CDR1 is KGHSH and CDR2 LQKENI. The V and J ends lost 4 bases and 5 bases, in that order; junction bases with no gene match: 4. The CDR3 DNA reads TGTGCCAGCTCACGGGGACAGGGGGTGGACGAGCAGTACTTC. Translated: CASSRGQGVDEQYF.

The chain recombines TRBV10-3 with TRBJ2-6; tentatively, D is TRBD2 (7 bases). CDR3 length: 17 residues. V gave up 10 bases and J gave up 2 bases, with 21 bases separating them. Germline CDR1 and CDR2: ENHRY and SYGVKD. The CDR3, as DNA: TGTGCCACCCATAAAACGGGGGGCGGGACTGGGGCCAACGTCCTGACTTTC. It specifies CATHKTGGGTGANVLTF.

CDR3 protein: CASSEIGTVETQYF. CDR3 in DNA: TGTGCCAGCAGTGAAATTGGGACTGTAGAGACCCAGTACTTC. The genes are TRBV25-1 and TRBJ2-5; TRBD2 might be the D (6 bases). V lost 2 bases and J lost 4, with 11 bases in between. Germline CDR1 reads MGHDK; CDR2 reads SYGVNS. This CDR3 region has 14 residues.

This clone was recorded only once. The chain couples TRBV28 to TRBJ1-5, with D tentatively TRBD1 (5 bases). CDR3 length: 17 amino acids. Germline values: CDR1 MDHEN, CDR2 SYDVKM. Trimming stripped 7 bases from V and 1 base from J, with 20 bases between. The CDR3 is CASTSGGYGGSNQPQHF. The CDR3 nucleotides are TGTGCCAGCACCTCCGGGGGGTACGGGGGAAGCAATCAGCCCCAGCATTTT. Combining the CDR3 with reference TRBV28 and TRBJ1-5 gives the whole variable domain DVKVTQSSRYLVKRTGEKVFLECVQDMDHENMFWYRQDPGLGLRLIYFSYDVKMKEKGDIPEGYSVSREKKERFSLILESASTNQTSMYLCASTSGGYGGSNQPQHFGDGTRLSIL.

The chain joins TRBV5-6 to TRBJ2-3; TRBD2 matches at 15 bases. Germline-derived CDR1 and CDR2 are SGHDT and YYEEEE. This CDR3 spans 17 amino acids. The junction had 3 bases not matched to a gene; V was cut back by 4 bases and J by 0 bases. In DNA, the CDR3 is TGTGCCAGCAGCCCGGGACTAGCGGGGGGTAGCACAGATACGCAGTATTTT. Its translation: CASSPGLAGGSTDTQYF.

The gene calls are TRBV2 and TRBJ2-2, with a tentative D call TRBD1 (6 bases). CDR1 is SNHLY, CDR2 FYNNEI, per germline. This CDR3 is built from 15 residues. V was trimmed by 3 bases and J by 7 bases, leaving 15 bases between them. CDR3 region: CASSENSGVGGELFF. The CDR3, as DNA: TGTGCCAGCAGTGAGAATTCAGGGGTCGGCGGGGAGCTGTTTTTT. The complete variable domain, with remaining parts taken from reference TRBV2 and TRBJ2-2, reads EPEVTQTPSHQVTQMGQEVILRCVPISNHLYFYWYRQILGQKVEFLVSFYNNEISEKSEIFDDQFSVERPDGSNFTLKIRSTKLEDSAMYFCASSENSGVGGELFFGEGSRLTVL.

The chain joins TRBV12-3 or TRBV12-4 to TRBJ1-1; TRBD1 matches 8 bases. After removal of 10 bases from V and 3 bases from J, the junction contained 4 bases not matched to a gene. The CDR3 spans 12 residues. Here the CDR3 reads CANRGADTEAFF. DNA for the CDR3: TGTGCCAACAGGGGGGCGGACACTGAAGCTTTCTTT.

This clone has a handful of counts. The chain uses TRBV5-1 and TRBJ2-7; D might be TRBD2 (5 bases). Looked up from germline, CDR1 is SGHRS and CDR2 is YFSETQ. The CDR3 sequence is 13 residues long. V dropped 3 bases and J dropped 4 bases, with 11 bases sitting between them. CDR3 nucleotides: TGCGCCAGCAGCTCCTACGGGGATTACGAGCAGTACTTC. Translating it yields CASSSYGDYEQYF.

The CDR3 DNA sequence: TGCGCCAGCAGCTTGTCTGCGGGGGGTCCCGGGGAGCTGTTTTTT. It is translated as CASSLSAGGPGELFF. The V gene is TRBV5-1, the J gene TRBJ2-2; 8 bases fit TRBD2. With V trimmed by 1 base and J by 6 bases, 5 bases remained unmatched. In germline, CDR1 is SGHRS, CDR2 YFSETQ. There are 15 residues in the CDR3.

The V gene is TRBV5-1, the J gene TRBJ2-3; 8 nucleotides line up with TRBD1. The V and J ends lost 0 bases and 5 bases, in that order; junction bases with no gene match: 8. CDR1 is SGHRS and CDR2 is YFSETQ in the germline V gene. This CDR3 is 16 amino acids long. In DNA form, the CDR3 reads TGCGCCAGCAGCTTGGAATCCAGGGGGCAAGGAGATACGCAGTATTTT. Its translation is CASSLESRGQGDTQYF. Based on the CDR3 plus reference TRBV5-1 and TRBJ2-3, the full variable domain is KAGVTQTPRYLIKTRGQQVTLSCSPISGHRSVSWYQQTPGQGLQFLFEYFSETQRNKGNFPGRFSGRQFSNSRSEMNVSTLELGDSALYLCASSLESRGQGDTQYFGPGTRLTVL.

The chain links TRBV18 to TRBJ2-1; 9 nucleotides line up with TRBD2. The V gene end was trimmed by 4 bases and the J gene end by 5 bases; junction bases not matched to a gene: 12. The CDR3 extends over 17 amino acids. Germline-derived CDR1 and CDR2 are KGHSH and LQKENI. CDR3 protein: CASSRSLSAGGDNEQFF. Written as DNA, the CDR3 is TGTGCCAGCTCACGCTCTCTCTCTGCGGGGGGGGACAATGAGCAGTTCTTC. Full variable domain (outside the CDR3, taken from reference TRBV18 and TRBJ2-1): NAGVMQNPRHLVRRRGQEARLRCSPMKGHSHVYWYRQLPEEGLKFMVYLQKENIIDESGMPKERFSAEFPKEGPSILRIQQVVRGDSAAYFCASSRSLSAGGDNEQFFGPGTRLTVL.

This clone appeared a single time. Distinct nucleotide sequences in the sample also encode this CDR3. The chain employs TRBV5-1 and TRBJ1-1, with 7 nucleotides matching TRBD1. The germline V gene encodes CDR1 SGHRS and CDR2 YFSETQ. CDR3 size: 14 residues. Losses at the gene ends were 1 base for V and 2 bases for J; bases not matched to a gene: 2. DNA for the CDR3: TGCGCCAGCAGCTTGACAGGGGTCAACACTGAAGCTTTCTTT. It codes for CASSLTGVNTEAFF.

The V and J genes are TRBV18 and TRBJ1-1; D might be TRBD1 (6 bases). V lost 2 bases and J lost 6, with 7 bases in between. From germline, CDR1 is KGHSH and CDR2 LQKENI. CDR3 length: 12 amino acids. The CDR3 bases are TGTGCCAGCTCACCAAACAGGGCTGAAGCTTTCTTT. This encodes CASSPNRAEAFF.

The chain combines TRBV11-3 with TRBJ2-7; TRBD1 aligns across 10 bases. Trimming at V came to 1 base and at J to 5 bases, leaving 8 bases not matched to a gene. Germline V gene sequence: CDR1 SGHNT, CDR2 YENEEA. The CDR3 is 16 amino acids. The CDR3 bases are TGTGCCAGCAGCTTAGGGCCGGGACAGGGGAAGAACGAGCAGTACTTC. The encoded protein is CASSLGPGQGKNEQYF.